These 16 T cell receptor beta chains were all obtained from the same sample, sequenced in a study of blood T cell repertoires in COVID-19. Produced via immunoSEQ multiplex PCR; TCRdb's table is partial and in-frame only. The data show about 120,000 clones, about 89% seen once. The sample was peripheral blood. The origin of the receptors is a human donor with acute or convalescent COVID-19. The donor label of this sample is uncertain.

This sequence joins TRBV4-1 and TRBJ1-4; a possible D gene is TRBD1 (6 bases). V was cut by 3 bases and J by 10 bases, with 21 bases left in between. The germline CDR1 and CDR2 sequences are MGHRA and YSYEKL. The CDR3 has 16 amino acids. In DNA, the CDR3 is TGCGCCAGCAGCCAGCCTCTTGGCAGGGGCTCCGTAAAACTGTTTTTT. It yields the protein CASSQPLGRGSVKLFF.

The CDR3 nucleotides are TGTGCCAGTAGTATACAGCAGGGTGGTGGCTCTGGAAACACCATATATTTT. Amino acids: CASSIQQGGGSGNTIYF. The V and J genes are TRBV19 and TRBJ1-3, with D possibly matching TRBD1 (5 bases). The CDR3 is 17 residues long. Trimming took 2 bases from V and 0 from J, leaving 14 bases between them. From germline, CDR1 is LNHDA and CDR2 SQIVND (reference sequence).

V gene TRBV6-2 or TRBV6-3 combines with J gene TRBJ1-1; no firm D call. Germline CDR1 MNHEY, CDR2 SVGEGT. V lost 0 bases, J lost 6 bases, and 17 bases lay in between. The length of the CDR3 is 16 residues. In DNA, the CDR3 is TGTGCCAGCAGTTACTCGTCTCCAGGTTTTATTTCTGAAGCTTTCTTT. It yields the protein CASSYSSPGFISEAFF.

This chain links TRBV7-8 with TRBJ2-1, with a possible D match to TRBD2 (6 bases). Germline V gene lookup returns CDR1 SGHVS and CDR2 FQNEAQ. Trimming removed 0 bases from V and 7 bases from J, with 10 bases in between. CDR3 length: 14 residues. In nucleotides, the CDR3 is TGTGCCAGCAGCTTAGCGGGGGGTATGAATGAGCAGTTCTTC. It codes for CASSLAGGMNEQFF.

This clone turned up a few times. The chain links TRBV12-3 or TRBV12-4 to TRBJ1-2; D ambiguous. Trimming removed 6 bases from V and 1 base from J, with 9 bases in between. The CDR3 totals 13 residues. The chain's CDR3 is CASRVEVNYGYTF. CDR3 nucleotides: TGTGCCAGCAGAGTGGAGGTTAACTATGGCTACACCTTC.

The chain joins TRBV28 to TRBJ2-7; 7 nucleotides agree with TRBD1. Trimming took 4 bases from V and 7 from J; bases not matched to a gene: 4. The germline CDR1 and CDR2 sequences are MDHEN and SYDVKM. CDR3 length equals 12 residues. The DNA for the CDR3 is TGTGCCAGCAGTTCGACAGGGAAGGAGCAGTACTTC. It translates to CASSSTGKEQYF.

V is TRBV18 and J is TRBJ2-7, with 7 bases aligning to TRBD1. The germline V gene encodes CDR1 KGHSH and CDR2 LQKENI. The CDR3 length is 14 residues. V trimming: 3 bases; J trimming: 2 bases; junction bases outside the gene matches: 4. CDR3 coding DNA: TGTGCCAGCTCACCGGGGACAGACACCTACGAGCAGTACTTC. Protein: CASSPGTDTYEQYF.

The chain links TRBV28 to TRBJ2-7; 7 bases are shared with TRBD1. The V segment lost 6 bases and the J segment 0 bases; nucleotides outside the gene matches: 5. CDR1 is MDHEN, CDR2 SYDVKM, per germline. This CDR3 is built from 14 residues. The CDR3 sequence is CASSYGTDSYEQYF. CDR3 nucleotide sequence: TGTGCCAGCAGCTACGGGACAGACTCCTACGAGCAGTACTTC.

The chain has TRBV9 and TRBJ2-5, with a weak D call TRBD2 (5 bases). The germline V gene has CDR1 SGDLS and CDR2 YYNGEE. Between the trimmed V and J ends, which lost 0 bases and 4 bases, there was a span of 13 bases. This CDR3 spans 15 amino acids. Here the CDR3 reads CASSVGLAMRETQYF. The CDR3 coding sequence is TGTGCCAGCAGCGTAGGTCTAGCAATGCGAGAGACCCAGTACTTC.

The V and J genes are TRBV5-1 and TRBJ1-4, with 7 bases that match TRBD1. Germline V gene data show CDR1 as SGHRS and CDR2 as YFSETQ. This CDR3 is 16 amino acids long. The V segment lost 0 bases and the J segment 7 bases; nucleotides outside the gene matches: 9. CDR3 sequence (DNA): TGCGCCAGCAGCTTGGGCGACAGGGCGGATGGTGAAAAACTGTTTTTT. Amino acid sequence: CASSLGDRADGEKLFF.

This sequence joins TRBV7-9 and TRBJ1-1, with a possible D match to TRBD1 (5 bases). The germline V gene has CDR1 SEHNR and CDR2 FQNEAQ (reference sequence). The CDR3 covers 14 residues. Trimming cost V 0 bases and J 10 bases, with 15 bases left between them. The CDR3 is CASSLALTTQGAFF. The CDR3 DNA reads TGTGCCAGCAGCTTAGCGCTGACAACTCAGGGAGCTTTCTTT.

This chain links TRBV3-1 (or the pseudogene TRBV3-2) with TRBJ1-2; TRBD1 matches at 12 bases. Trimming cost V 3 bases and J 7 bases; bases outside gene matches: 3. The CDR3 runs 14 residues. Germline V lookup: CDR1 LGHDT, CDR2 YNNKEL (reference sequence). The CDR3 DNA follows: TGTGCCAGCAGCCAGGGACAGGGGGCAAGTGGCTACACCTTC. Translating it yields CASSQGQGASGYTF.

The chain recombines TRBV5-6 with TRBJ1-5; a weak D match, TRBD1 (5 bases). Germline CDR1 is SGHDT and CDR2 is YYEEEE. The CDR3 is made up of 15 amino acids. Trimming cost V 1 base and J 5 bases, with 13 bases left between them. The CDR3 coding sequence is TGTGCCAGCAGCTTGTCCAGGGTCTTTGATCAGCCCCAGCATTTT. This encodes CASSLSRVFDQPQHF.

The chain has TRBV6-5 and TRBJ1-1, with 8 positions matching TRBD1. V shed 6 bases, J shed 1 base, and the junction held 7 bases outside the gene matches. The CDR3 loop spans 15 amino acids. Germline V gene sequence: CDR1 MNHEY, CDR2 SVGAGI. CDR3 DNA: TGTGCCAGCAGAACCGGACAGGGAACGAACACTGAAGCTTTCTTT. Protein: CASRTGQGTNTEAFF.

The chain is built from TRBV7-6 and TRBJ1-1; D is undetermined. This CDR3 region has 13 residues. The V end was cut by 3 bases, the J end by 1 base, with 6 bases between. Germline V CDR1 and CDR2: SGHVS, FNYEAQ. CDR3 amino acids: CASSLAGNTEAFF. The CDR3 bases are TGTGCCAGCAGCTTGGCGGGGAACACTGAAGCTTTCTTT.

This clone was recorded a few times. This chain joins TRBV28 and TRBJ2-7, with a tentative D call TRBD2 (5 bases). V lost 7 bases and J 7 bases, leaving 14 bases between the germline ends. The CDR3 contains 12 residues. Germline V gene lookup returns CDR1 MDHEN and CDR2 SYDVKM. CDR3 sequence: CASKSVGEEQYF. The CDR3 DNA sequence: TGTGCCAGCAAATCTGTCGGGGAGGAGCAGTACTTC.